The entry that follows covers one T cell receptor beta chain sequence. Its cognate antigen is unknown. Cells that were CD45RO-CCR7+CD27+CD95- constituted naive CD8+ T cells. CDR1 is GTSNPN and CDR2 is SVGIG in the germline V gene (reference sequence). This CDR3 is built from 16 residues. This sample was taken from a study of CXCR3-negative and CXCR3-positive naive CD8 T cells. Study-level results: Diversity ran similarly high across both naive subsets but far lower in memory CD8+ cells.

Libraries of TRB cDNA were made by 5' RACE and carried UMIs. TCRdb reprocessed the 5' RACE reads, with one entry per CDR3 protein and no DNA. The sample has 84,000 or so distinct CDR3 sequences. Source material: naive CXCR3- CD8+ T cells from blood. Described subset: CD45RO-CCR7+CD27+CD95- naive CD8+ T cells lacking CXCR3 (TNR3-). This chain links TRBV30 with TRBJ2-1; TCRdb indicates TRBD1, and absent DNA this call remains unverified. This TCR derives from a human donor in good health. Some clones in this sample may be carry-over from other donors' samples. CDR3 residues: CAWTRGLPSSYNEQFF.